The rows below give T cell receptor beta chains drawn from one sample of a study of spatial heterogeneity in lung cancer. TCRdb re-derived calls from the 5' RACE reads in MiXCR, one entry per CDR3 protein. This repertoire shows more than 6,500 distinct CDR3 sequences, about 11% found once; its top ten account for roughly 22%. This specimen consisted of lung tumor tissue, obtained at surgery. The origin of the receptors is a male donor with early-stage non-small cell lung cancer. Both conserved end residues are part of each CDR3. The D gene is left open where the match is weak. Rows may omit the clone size; those that give it use once, few, many or a size class.

abundance: many
v_gene: TRBV18
d_gene: TRBD1
j_gene: TRBJ2-4
CDR3nt: TGTGCCAGCTCACCCAACAGGGGGGCGGACATTCAGTACTTC
CDR3aa: CASSPNRGADIQYF

abundance: medium-sized
v_gene: TRBV6-5
d_gene: -
j_gene: TRBJ2-1
CDR3nt: TGTGCCAGCAGATACCGGGACGGTGAGCAGTTCTTC
CDR3aa: CASRYRDGEQFF

abundance: once
v_gene: TRBV5-4
d_gene: -
j_gene: TRBJ2-6
CDR3nt: TGTGCCAGCAGCTTGGAAGGGTCTGGGGCCAACGTCCTGACTTTC
CDR3aa: CASSLEGSGANVLTF

abundance: many
v_gene: TRBV4-1
d_gene: -
j_gene: TRBJ2-1
CDR3nt: TGCGCCAGCAGCCAGAGGGGGGGATTTCAGTTCTTC
CDR3aa: CASSQRGGFQFF

abundance: medium-sized
v_gene: TRBV7-6
d_gene: -
j_gene: TRBJ2-7
CDR3nt: TGTGCCAGCAGCTTTAGGTCAGGGGACGAGCAGTACTTC
CDR3aa: CASSFRSGDEQYF

abundance: many
v_gene: TRBV3-1
d_gene: -
j_gene: TRBJ1-6
CDR3nt: TGTGCCAGCAGACTGACGGGGCAGAACTATAATTCACCCCTCCACTTT
CDR3aa: CASRLTGQNYNSPLHF

abundance: many
v_gene: TRBV7-2
d_gene: -
j_gene: TRBJ2-1
CDR3nt: TGTGCCAGCAGCTTGTATAGGAATGAGCAGTTCTTC
CDR3aa: CASSLYRNEQFF

abundance: medium-sized
v_gene: TRBV7-6
d_gene: -
j_gene: TRBJ2-1
CDR3nt: TGTGCCAGCAGCTTAGGGGGGCCCTACAATGAGCAGTTCTTC
CDR3aa: CASSLGGPYNEQFF

abundance: -
v_gene: TRBV20-1
d_gene: TRBD2
j_gene: TRBJ2-7
CDR3nt: TGCAGTGCTAGGGTTCCGGGACTAGCTAATTCCGAGCAGTACTTC
CDR3aa: CSARVPGLANSEQYF

abundance: -
v_gene: TRBV6-2/TRBV6-3
d_gene: -
j_gene: TRBJ1-1
CDR3nt: TGTGCCAGCAGGCTTTTAAACACTGAAGCTTTCTTT
CDR3aa: CASRLLNTEAFF

abundance: many
v_gene: TRBV27
d_gene: -
j_gene: TRBJ2-3
CDR3nt: TGTGCCAGCGGAACCGGCGGGTTTACAGATACGCAGTATTTT
CDR3aa: CASGTGGFTDTQYF

abundance: -
v_gene: TRBV7-2
d_gene: TRBD1
j_gene: TRBJ2-1
CDR3nt: TGTGCCAGCAGCTCCGCCGGGACAGAGTACAATGAGCAGTTCTTC
CDR3aa: CASSSAGTEYNEQFF

abundance: medium-sized
v_gene: TRBV19
d_gene: -
j_gene: TRBJ1-4
CDR3nt: TGTGCCAGTAGTATGGGGCCATTAAATGAAAAACTGTTTTTT
CDR3aa: CASSMGPLNEKLFF

abundance: many
v_gene: TRBV5-1
d_gene: -
j_gene: TRBJ2-1
CDR3nt: TGCGCCATCCCTGGGGGTTTCTGGAGGGACAATGAGCAGTTCTTC
CDR3aa: CAIPGGFWRDNEQFF

abundance: medium-sized
v_gene: TRBV10-3
d_gene: -
j_gene: TRBJ2-7
CDR3nt: TGTGCCATCAGTGAGTCGACAGGTTTAGGGCTCCCTTCTCTCTACGAGCAGTACTTC
CDR3aa: CAISESTGLGLPSLYEQYF

abundance: -
v_gene: TRBV6-5
d_gene: TRBD2
j_gene: TRBJ2-2
CDR3nt: TGTGCCAGCAGTCACCTAGCGGGAGGGATCAACACCGGGGAGCTGTTTTTT
CDR3aa: CASSHLAGGINTGELFF

abundance: many
v_gene: TRBV12-3/TRBV12-4
d_gene: -
j_gene: TRBJ2-7
CDR3nt: TGTGCCAGCAGCTCGCCGGGACGGAACTCCTACGAGCAGTACTTC
CDR3aa: CASSSPGRNSYEQYF

abundance: -
v_gene: TRBV30
d_gene: TRBD1
j_gene: TRBJ1-5
CDR3nt: TGTGCCTGGAGTGACGCCTACAGGGGAGGCAATCAGCCCCAGCATTTT
CDR3aa: CAWSDAYRGGNQPQHF

abundance: -
v_gene: TRBV7-4
d_gene: TRBD1
j_gene: TRBJ2-7
CDR3nt: TGTGCCAGCAGCAGAGGGACAGGGGACGAGCAGTACTTC
CDR3aa: CASSRGTGDEQYF

abundance: medium-sized
v_gene: TRBV12-3/TRBV12-4
d_gene: -
j_gene: TRBJ2-3
CDR3nt: TGTGCCAGCACTCTAAGAGGTTCAGATACGCAGTATTTT
CDR3aa: CASTLRGSDTQYF

abundance: many
v_gene: TRBV6-5
d_gene: -
j_gene: TRBJ1-1
CDR3nt: TGTGCCAGCACCTATGGAGGAGGCACTGAAGCTTTCTTT
CDR3aa: CASTYGGGTEAFF

abundance: many
v_gene: TRBV2
d_gene: -
j_gene: TRBJ1-4
CDR3nt: TGTGCCAGCAGTGAGGCTGCAGCTAATGAAAAACTGTTTTTT
CDR3aa: CASSEAAANEKLFF

abundance: -
v_gene: TRBV6-6
d_gene: TRBD2
j_gene: TRBJ2-1
CDR3nt: TGTGCCAGCAGTTCGACTAGCCAGAGTGGTGAGCAGTTCTTC
CDR3aa: CASSSTSQSGEQFF

abundance: few
v_gene: TRBV20-1
d_gene: -
j_gene: TRBJ2-1
CDR3nt: TGCAGTGCTAGAGAAGAGACTAGCTCCTACAATGAGCAGTTCTTC
CDR3aa: CSAREETSSYNEQFF

abundance: many
v_gene: TRBV9
d_gene: -
j_gene: TRBJ2-2
CDR3nt: TGTGCCAGCAGCGTAAGGTCCGGGGAGCTGTTTTTT
CDR3aa: CASSVRSGELFF

abundance: many
v_gene: TRBV15
d_gene: -
j_gene: TRBJ2-7
CDR3nt: TGTGCCACCAGCAGAGATCTCTACGAGCAGTACTTC
CDR3aa: CATSRDLYEQYF

abundance: few
v_gene: TRBV15
d_gene: -
j_gene: TRBJ2-2
CDR3nt: TGTGCCACCAGCATCCTGTTTCCCGGGGAGCTGTTTTTT
CDR3aa: CATSILFPGELFF

abundance: medium-sized
v_gene: TRBV7-9
d_gene: -
j_gene: TRBJ2-1
CDR3nt: TGTGCCAGCAGCTTAGGCAGGGACAATGAGCAGTTCTTC
CDR3aa: CASSLGRDNEQFF

abundance: many
v_gene: TRBV20-1
d_gene: -
j_gene: TRBJ1-2
CDR3nt: TGCAGTGCCGCGAAAGAGTCTTTCGGGGGCTACACCTTC
CDR3aa: CSAAKESFGGYTF

abundance: -
v_gene: TRBV19
d_gene: -
j_gene: TRBJ1-5
CDR3nt: TGTGCCAGTACCCCCCTGGAGACCAATCAGCCCCAGCATTTT
CDR3aa: CASTPLETNQPQHF

abundance: many
v_gene: TRBV20-1
d_gene: -
j_gene: TRBJ2-7
CDR3nt: TGCAGTGCTAGTTCTTTTTCAGGCGAGCAGTACTTC
CDR3aa: CSASSFSGEQYF

abundance: many
v_gene: TRBV7-2
d_gene: -
j_gene: TRBJ1-2
CDR3nt: TGTGCCAGCAGCGACGCCATCTATGGCTACACCTTC
CDR3aa: CASSDAIYGYTF

abundance: large
v_gene: TRBV7-8
d_gene: TRBD2
j_gene: TRBJ2-3
CDR3nt: TGTGCCAGCAGCCGGACTAGCGGCCACGGGGGTACGCAGTATTTT
CDR3aa: CASSRTSGHGGTQYF

abundance: few
v_gene: TRBV29-1
d_gene: -
j_gene: TRBJ2-1
CDR3nt: TGCAGCGTTGCACAGGGAAACAATGAGCAGTTCTTC
CDR3aa: CSVAQGNNEQFF

abundance: many
v_gene: TRBV20-1
d_gene: -
j_gene: TRBJ1-2
CDR3nt: TGCAGTGCTGGGGAGGGGCAGGACTATGGCTACACCTTC
CDR3aa: CSAGEGQDYGYTF

abundance: many
v_gene: TRBV20-1
d_gene: -
j_gene: TRBJ2-2
CDR3nt: TGCAGTGCCATAGTCGGGGCATTGGGCACCGGGGAGCTGTTTTTT
CDR3aa: CSAIVGALGTGELFF

abundance: many
v_gene: TRBV7-2
d_gene: -
j_gene: TRBJ2-2
CDR3nt: TGTGCCAGCAGCTTGGGGGTTGGGGGAACCGGGGAGCTGTTTTTT
CDR3aa: CASSLGVGGTGELFF

abundance: many
v_gene: TRBV7-3
d_gene: -
j_gene: TRBJ1-5
CDR3nt: TGTGCCAGCAGCTTAAGTCGGGATCAGCCCCAGCATTTT
CDR3aa: CASSLSRDQPQHF

abundance: many
v_gene: TRBV20-1
d_gene: TRBD2
j_gene: TRBJ2-3
CDR3nt: TGCAGTGCTAGGAACCCCTGGACTAGCGGCACAGATACGCAGTATTTT
CDR3aa: CSARNPWTSGTDTQYF

abundance: -
v_gene: TRBV6-2/TRBV6-3
d_gene: -
j_gene: TRBJ2-5
CDR3nt: TGTGCCAGCAGTTACCCGGGACCTAGGAGGGAGACCCAGTACTTC
CDR3aa: CASSYPGPRRETQYF

abundance: -
v_gene: TRBV7-2
d_gene: TRBD1
j_gene: TRBJ1-6
CDR3nt: TGTGCCAGCAGAGGCCACCTCGGACAGGAGATTAATTCACCCCTCCACTTT
CDR3aa: CASRGHLGQEINSPLHF

abundance: many
v_gene: TRBV27
d_gene: TRBD2
j_gene: TRBJ2-1
CDR3nt: TGTGCCAGCAGTTTAACCGGGACTAGCGCCAATGAGCAGTTCTTC
CDR3aa: CASSLTGTSANEQFF

abundance: -
v_gene: TRBV20-1
d_gene: -
j_gene: TRBJ2-7
CDR3nt: TGCAGTGCTAGGGAGACAGGATTTGTGGAGCAGTACTTC
CDR3aa: CSARETGFVEQYF

abundance: many
v_gene: TRBV29-1
d_gene: -
j_gene: TRBJ2-3
CDR3nt: TGCAGCGTTGAAGATCGGGCCCGGCGGGCAGATACGCAGTATTTT
CDR3aa: CSVEDRARRADTQYF

abundance: medium-sized
v_gene: TRBV5-4
d_gene: -
j_gene: TRBJ2-1
CDR3nt: TGTGCCAGCAGCGCCCGTTCGTCCTACAATGAGCAGTTCTTC
CDR3aa: CASSARSSYNEQFF

abundance: -
v_gene: TRBV4-3
d_gene: TRBD2
j_gene: TRBJ2-3
CDR3nt: TGCGCCAGCAGCCAAGTGCGAGCGGGAGTCCCAGATACGCAGTATTTT
CDR3aa: CASSQVRAGVPDTQYF

abundance: many
v_gene: TRBV12-3/TRBV12-4
d_gene: TRBD2
j_gene: TRBJ2-7
CDR3nt: TGTGCCAGCAGTCTACGGACTAGCGGCGTCCTGGAGTACGAGCAGTACTTC
CDR3aa: CASSLRTSGVLEYEQYF

abundance: medium-sized
v_gene: TRBV10-3
d_gene: -
j_gene: TRBJ1-1
CDR3nt: TGTGCCATCAGTGATGTAGGGTACACTGAAGCTTTCTTT
CDR3aa: CAISDVGYTEAFF

abundance: medium-sized
v_gene: TRBV6-2/TRBV6-3
d_gene: TRBD1
j_gene: TRBJ2-2
CDR3nt: TGTGCCAGCACCCGGACAGGGTTCGCCGGGGAGCTGTTTTTT
CDR3aa: CASTRTGFAGELFF

abundance: many
v_gene: TRBV29-1
d_gene: -
j_gene: TRBJ1-2
CDR3nt: TGCAGCGTTCTATTATCCGGGACAAACATCTATGGCTACACCTTC
CDR3aa: CSVLLSGTNIYGYTF

abundance: many
v_gene: TRBV20-1
d_gene: -
j_gene: TRBJ1-2
CDR3nt: TGCAGTGCTAGGAACAGGCCAAACTATGGCTACACCTTC
CDR3aa: CSARNRPNYGYTF

abundance: -
v_gene: TRBV14
d_gene: -
j_gene: TRBJ2-1
CDR3nt: TGTGCCAGCAGCCAAGAACAGGGTTTTGGCAATGAGCAGTTCTTC
CDR3aa: CASSQEQGFGNEQFF

abundance: many
v_gene: TRBV6-2/TRBV6-3
d_gene: TRBD2
j_gene: TRBJ2-1
CDR3nt: TGTGCCAGCAGTTTGAGCGGGAGGGCAAGCAATGAGCAGTTCTTC
CDR3aa: CASSLSGRASNEQFF

abundance: -
v_gene: TRBV14
d_gene: TRBD2
j_gene: TRBJ2-3
CDR3nt: TGTGCCAGCAGCCAAGATTCCGCTAGCGGGAGGAGCACAGATACGCAGTATTTT
CDR3aa: CASSQDSASGRSTDTQYF